Listed below are T cell receptor beta chains from one sample, sequenced in a study of identical twins. In TCRdb, the 5' RACE reads were re-called with MiXCR into one record per CDR3 protein. The profile shows approximately 620,000 distinct CDR3 sequences, over 8.5% of them singletons. This sample was shared with a second study, whose subject was yellow fever vaccine responses in identical twins.

Sequencing used PBMCs. The source is a young woman in good health. The CDR3 runs from the conserved cysteine through the conserved F or W. The order of the fields is V gene, J gene, clone size, D gene, CDR3 protein, CDR3 DNA. The D gene is left open where the match is weak. For some rows the clone size is stated as once, few or many, or as a class when expanded; others skip it.

V: TRBV5-1
J: TRBJ2-3
size: .
D: TRBD2
CDR3: CASAIRDYRSTDTQYF
DNA: TGCGCCAGCGCAATCCGGGACTACCGTAGCACAGATACGCAGTATTTT

V: TRBV28
J: TRBJ2-1
size: .
D: .
CDR3: CASKDRTFYNEQFF
DNA: TGTGCCAGCAAAGACAGGACATTTTACAATGAGCAGTTCTTC

V: TRBV10-3
J: TRBJ2-7
size: few
D: TRBD2
CDR3: CAIRVGSGGAYEQYF
DNA: TGTGCCATCAGAGTTGGTAGCGGGGGGGCCTACGAGCAGTACTTC

V: TRBV15
J: TRBJ2-7
size: .
D: TRBD1
CDR3: CATSPQPGTAYEQYF
DNA: TGTGCCACCAGCCCGCAACCCGGGACAGCCTACGAGCAGTACTTC

V: TRBV6-1
J: TRBJ2-1
size: many
D: .
CDR3: CASSPPHRQYNEQFF
DNA: TGTGCCAGCAGCCCACCCCACCGTCAGTACAATGAGCAGTTCTTC

V: TRBV2
J: TRBJ2-7
size: .
D: TRBD1
CDR3: CASSTNLGQLTYEQYF
DNA: TGTGCCAGCAGTACCAATTTGGGACAGCTGACCTACGAGCAGTACTTC

V: TRBV10-3
J: TRBJ1-2
size: few
D: TRBD1
CDR3: CAISSLPTGNGYTF
DNA: TGTGCCATCAGTTCTCTTCCGACAGGGAATGGCTACACCTTC

V: TRBV6-1
J: TRBJ1-2
size: few
D: .
CDR3: CASRGTEPSVDYGYTF
DNA: TGTGCCAGCAGGGGGACGGAGCCATCAGTCGACTATGGCTACACCTTC

V: TRBV29-1
J: TRBJ2-6
size: few
D: .
CDR3: CSVDLLESGANVLTF
DNA: TGCAGCGTTGATCTCCTGGAATCTGGGGCCAACGTCCTGACTTTC

V: TRBV10-3
J: TRBJ2-4
size: .
D: .
CDR3: CAISEGPDASIQYF
DNA: TGTGCCATCAGTGAGGGGCCGGATGCTTCCATTCAGTACTTC

V: TRBV4-2
J: TRBJ2-1
size: few
D: .
CDR3: CASSQDAGNSYNEQFF
DNA: TGTGCCAGCAGCCAAGACGCAGGAAACTCTTACAATGAGCAGTTCTTC